The 2 T cell receptor beta chains presented below share a single source sample, sequenced in a study of blood T cell repertoires in COVID-19. The repertoire was sequenced with immunoSEQ multiplex PCR; TCRdb's copy has only in-frame clones and lacks some. The table lists about 67,000 clones, around nine tenths of them singletons. Sequenced: peripheral blood. The receptors come from a woman over 75 with acute or convalescent COVID-19.

This chain joins TRBV24-1 and TRBJ2-1, with D perhaps matching TRBD2 (7 bases). The V gene lost 2 bases and the J gene lost 0 bases, with 16 bases spanning the gap. The CDR3 is made up of 18 amino acids. CDR1 KGHDR and CDR2 SFDVKD come from the germline V gene. CDR3 coding DNA: TGTGCCACCAGTGATTATCCCGGGGGCGGGAGCTCCTACAATGAGCAGTTCTTC. Protein: CATSDYPGGGSSYNEQFF.

The genes are TRBV3-1 (or the pseudogene TRBV3-2) and TRBJ1-2; 7 bases line up with TRBD1. In germline, CDR1 is LGHDT, CDR2 YNNKEL (reference sequence). This CDR3 is 15 amino acids long. V lost 0 bases and J lost 7; bases outside the gene matches: 8. The CDR3 loop is CASSQDPTGLFGYTF. The CDR3 coding sequence is TGTGCCAGCAGCCAAGATCCGACAGGGCTCTTTGGCTACACCTTC.